The clone carrying this TCR beta chain was detected ten times or more. This sample was included in a study of neurological immune-mediated disorders. The germline V gene has CDR1 SGHRS and CDR2 YFSETQ. This CDR3 has 17 residues. The trim removed 2 bases at V and 6 bases at J, leaving 11 bases unmatched. The cDNA was produced through 5'RACE with 10-nucleotide random UMIs. TCRdb re-called the 5' RACE reads through MiXCR, storing one row per CDR3 protein. The repertoire holds tens of thousands of distinct CDR3 sequences, with around 3.4% as singletons. The rearrangement joins TRBV5-1 to TRBJ1-5; 10 bases are a match to TRBD1. The TCR sequence derives from a woman aged 45-59 years with multiple sclerosis. Material: PBMCs. The CDR3 nucleotides read TGCGCCAGCAGCTTCGAACCGGGACAGGGGAAAAGTCAGCCCCAGCATTTT. Its translation: CASSFEPGQGKSQPQHF.